This T cell receptor (beta chain) was recovered during a study of Graves' ophthalmopathy and Graves' hyperthyroidism (dated 2018 in TCRdb). Broadly, across the study: Hyperthyroidism was considered stable if no progression to ophthalmopathy occurred within 18 months of follow-up. The study used signatures of the TCR beta repertoire to tell Graves' ophthalmopathy apart from Graves' hyperthyroidism and to predict which patients would progress to ophthalmopathy. In total, some 130 blood samples were TCR-sequenced: roughly 45 ophthalmopathy, around 75 hyperthyroidism and approximately 17 hyperthyroidism-to-ophthalmopathy patients. A discovery set of about 99 patients (approximately 42 ophthalmopathy, around 57 stable hyperthyroidism) was enrolled to explore V-J signatures distinguishing ophthalmopathy from hyperthyroidism. For independent validation, a separate cohort was made up of some 18 hyperthyroidism patients plus 17 patients who later progressed from hyperthyroidism to ophthalmopathy. In roughly six hyperthyroidism patients, the T-cell repertoire of thyroid tissue was compared with the T-cell repertoire of blood. Following sampling, methimazole starting at 30 mg daily was administered to hyperthyroidism patients, and high-dose intravenous methylprednisolone was administered to ophthalmopathy patients.

Here is what the overall study found, with its caveats: Sample size was not predetermined statistically, and investigators were not blinded to group allocation. In validation, the model predicted ophthalmopathy progression with about 71% sensitivity and about 77% specificity; some 13 predicted patients were CT-confirmed with GO in a median of 6.5 months. In cross-validation, the 13-signature model distinguished ophthalmopathy from stable hyperthyroidism with approximately 85% sensitivity and roughly 81% specificity, and in the test set the corresponding values were approximately 80% and 75%. Among expanded thyroid clonotypes with frequency above 0.001, most also showed up in blood, which suggests that blood repertoires may reflect the thyroid immune response.

For repertoire sequencing, the TCR beta CDR3 regions were amplified from RNA transcripts. HTBI primers and the Qiagen OneStep RT-PCR kit were used in a first-round RT-PCR, which was followed by a second-round multiplex PCR, size selection and purification. Libraries were sequenced on an Illumina HiSeq2000 using paired-end 100 bp reads. Per the source publication's procedure: SOAPnuke was used for read processing, and reads with adapters, uncalled bases, a mean Phred below 15, or no exact constant-primer or identifier match were discarded. High-quality paired reads were merged with COPE v1.2.5. Clonotypes were defined as unique nucleotide sequences and were aligned to IMGT TRB V, D and J references using MiTCR v1.1. Only V-J combinations with frequency above 0.0001 were analysed, covering over 99% of repertoires. A TCR clonal expansion and chaos score per V-J combination was defined as the ratio of F50 clonal expansion to chaos observed in the TCRdist matrix. Welch's t-statistics and random forest were used to reduce the features to about a dozen V-J combinations, which were then used as input to a naive Bayes classifier. The Morisita-Horn index was used to measure how similar the thyroid and blood repertoires were. TCRdb took the public reads, trimmed them with fastp at Q25, ran MiXCR for clone calling and kept in-frame beta chains. For every CDR3 protein sequence, its rows merge into one entry that carries the most common genes and DNA. The V and J calls and clone size come from TCRdb's table, not from the authors' own analysis. Present in this sample are around 1.1 million distinct CDR3 sequences, less than 45% of which were seen just once. The ten largest clones represent around 10% of the sample.

At the junction V is shortened by 4 bases and J by 1 base; bases outside the gene matches: 6. Looking up the germline V gene (reference sequence) yields CDR1 DFQATT and CDR2 SNEGSKA. Taken from cysteine to phenylalanine, the CDR3 has 15 residues. Only the CDR3 DNA stays, 45 bases, in frame from base 1. Details on this clonotype: Its specific antigen is unknown. No base quality values were provided; no much bigger clone lies one nucleotide off.

Patients with hyperthyroidism were aged 18 to 65 years, had been newly diagnosed, and had a disease duration of less than 2 months. Patients with other autoimmune diseases, uncontrolled infections, pregnancy or lactation were excluded from the study. Clinical symptoms, serum thyroxine, TRAb, thyroid ultrasound and orbital computed tomography were used for diagnosis. Trizol reagent was used to extract the total RNA, and its quality was then checked on an Agilent 2100 Bioanalyzer. The sequence links TRBV20-1 to TRBJ1-4, with TRBD1 identical over 7 junction bases. The sequence was obtained from an adult man with Graves' hyperthyroidism. Sequencing was done on a sample of peripheral blood or thyroid tissue (not recorded which). The CDR3 in this case is CSANRQGGTNEKLFF. The DNA is TGCAGTGCTAACAGGCAGGGGGGAACTAATGAAAAACTGTTTTTT.